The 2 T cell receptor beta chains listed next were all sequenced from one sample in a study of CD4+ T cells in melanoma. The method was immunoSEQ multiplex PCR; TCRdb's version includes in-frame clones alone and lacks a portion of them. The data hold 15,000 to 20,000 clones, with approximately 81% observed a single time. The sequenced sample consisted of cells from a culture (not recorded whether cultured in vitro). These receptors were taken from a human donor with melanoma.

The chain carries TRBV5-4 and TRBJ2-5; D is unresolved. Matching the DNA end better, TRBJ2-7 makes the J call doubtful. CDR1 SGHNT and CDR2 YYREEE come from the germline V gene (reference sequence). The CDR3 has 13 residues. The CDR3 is CASSQAPTYEQYF. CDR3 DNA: TGTGCCAGCAGCCAAGCTCCGACCTACGAGCAGTACTTC.

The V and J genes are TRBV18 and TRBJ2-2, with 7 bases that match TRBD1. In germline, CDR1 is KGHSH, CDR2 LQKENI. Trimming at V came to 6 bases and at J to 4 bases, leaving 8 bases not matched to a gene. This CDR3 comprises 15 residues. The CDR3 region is CASSQTGVGTGELFF. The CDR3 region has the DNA TGTGCCAGCTCTCAAACAGGGGTCGGCACCGGGGAGCTGTTTTTT.